Below, 26 T cell receptor beta chains from the same sample are listed, as sequenced in a study of cytomegalovirus exposure and HLA in healthy donors. TCRdb keeps only in-frame clones here, not all; method: immunoSEQ multiplex PCR. The table includes 250,000 to 400,000 clones, roughly 86% detected once. The specimen sequenced was PBMCs. These receptors were taken from a man aged 30 to 39 in good health and CMV-seronegative.

The chain carries TRBV18 and TRBJ1-6; D is unclear. V lost 4 bases and J lost 6, with 10 bases in between. The CDR3 contains 14 residues. Germline V gene sequence: CDR1 KGHSH, CDR2 LQKENI. CDR3 sequence: CASSREFGNSPLHF. DNA for the CDR3: TGTGCCAGCTCACGGGAGTTTGGTAATTCACCCCTCCACTTT.

The J gene is TRBJ1-4, the V gene TRBV25-1; D is perhaps TRBD1 (6 bases). Between the trimmed V and J ends, which lost 6 bases and 5 bases, there was a span of 10 bases. Germline V gene lookup returns CDR1 MGHDK and CDR2 SYGVNS. This CDR3 region has 13 residues. The CDR3 spells CASRDRSNEKLFF. CDR3 sequence (DNA): TGTGCCAGCAGGGACAGAAGCAATGAAAAACTGTTTTTT.

The chain couples TRBV27 to TRBJ2-1, with 12 positions matching TRBD1. V trimming: 3 bases; J trimming: 9 bases; junction bases outside the gene matches: 6. In germline, CDR1 is MNHEY, CDR2 SMNVEV (reference sequence). The CDR3 covers 15 residues. The CDR3 region is CASSFRDRGRGEQFF. CDR3 nucleotide sequence: TGTGCCAGCAGTTTCCGGGACAGGGGGCGAGGTGAGCAGTTCTTC.

This sequence joins TRBV5-1 and TRBJ2-2; D remains unclear. In germline, CDR1 is SGHRS, CDR2 YFSETQ. The CDR3 runs 13 residues. Trimming left V 5 bases short and J 0 bases short, with 5 bases between. The CDR3 DNA sequence: TGCGCCAGCAGGGCGGCGAACACCGGGGAGCTGTTTTTT. Translation gives CASRAANTGELFF.

The chain uses TRBV4-1 and TRBJ1-2; a weak D match, TRBD1 (6 bases). This CDR3 contains 17 residues. Germline V CDR1 and CDR2: MGHRA, YSYEKL. V was trimmed by 6 bases and J by 6 bases, leaving 26 bases between them. CDR3 residues: CASRTERRNREFDGYTF. The CDR3 region has the DNA TGCGCCAGCAGGACCGAAAGGCGGAACAGGGAATTTGATGGCTACACCTTC.

The gene calls are TRBV15 and TRBJ2-3; tentative D call: TRBD1 (6 bases). CDR3 size: 17 residues. Trimming left V 0 bases short and J 4 bases short, with 17 bases between. Germline lookup yields CDR1 LNHNV and CDR2 YYDKDF (reference sequence). The CDR3 loop is CATSRDRMGAPSDTQYF. The CDR3 bases are TGTGCCACCAGCAGAGATCGAATGGGGGCCCCCTCAGATACGCAGTATTTT.

A single count supports this clone. The gene calls are TRBV6-6 and TRBJ2-1; possible D gene TRBD1, 6 bases. Trimming took 6 bases from V and 10 from J, leaving 16 bases between them. CDR3 length equals 13 residues. Germline V gene sequence: CDR1 MNHNY, CDR2 SVGAGI (reference sequence). The CDR3 nucleotides read TGTGCCAGCAGGTCGACAGGTGTAGGAGAGCAGTTCTTC. It yields the protein CASRSTGVGEQFF.

The chain recombines TRBV27 with TRBJ1-2; maybe TRBD1 (5 bases). Trimming removed 7 bases from V and 1 base from J, with 13 bases in between. The CDR3 length is 14 residues. The germline gives CDR1 MNHEY, CDR2 SMNVEV (reference sequence). CDR3 in amino acids: CASKESGYNYGYTF. CDR3 DNA sequence: TGTGCCAGCAAGGAATCAGGGTATAACTATGGCTACACCTTC.

The chain recombines TRBV10-3 with TRBJ1-1, with TRBD1 identical over 8 bases. Germline CDR1 ENHRY, CDR2 SYGVKD. V dropped 10 bases and J dropped 1; count of bases not matched to a gene: 8. This CDR3 region has 14 residues. The CDR3 nucleotides read TGTGCCAGCGGGCAGGGGGCAGGGAACACTGAAGCTTTCTTT. As protein: CASGQGAGNTEAFF.

V gene TRBV6-5 combines with J gene TRBJ2-7, with D perhaps matching TRBD2 (7 bases). V was pared by 5 bases and J by 3 bases, with 17 bases between. Germline values: CDR1 MNHEY, CDR2 SVGAGI. The CDR3 length is 15 residues. The CDR3 here is CASSHRRGPSYEQYF. Written as DNA, the CDR3 is TGTGCCAGCAGTCACCGGCGGGGGCCCAGCTACGAGCAGTACTTC.

The chain uses TRBV19 and TRBJ1-5, with D perhaps matching TRBD1 (5 bases). The CDR3 has 15 residues. Germline CDR1 is LNHDA and CDR2 is SQIVND (reference sequence). V lost 7 bases and J lost 1, with 14 bases in between. Written as DNA, the CDR3 is TGTGCCAGTAACGGGGAGGGGCGAAGCAATCAGCCCCAGCATTTT. This codes for CASNGEGRSNQPQHF.

This chain joins TRBV2 and TRBJ2-2, with D perhaps matching TRBD1 (6 bases). Germline CDR1 and CDR2: SNHLY and FYNNEI. The V end lost 3 bases, the J end lost 3 bases, and 14 bases lay between the germline ends. There are 16 residues in the CDR3. DNA for the CDR3: TGTGCCAGCAGTGAGCATTGGACAGCGGACACCGGGGAGCTGTTTTTT. Its translation: CASSEHWTADTGELFF.

V usage is TRBV6-6 and J usage is TRBJ2-1, with 12 bases that match TRBD2. In germline, CDR1 is MNHNY, CDR2 SVGAGI (reference sequence). With V trimmed by 7 bases and J by 9 bases, 7 bases remained unmatched. The CDR3 covers 14 residues. CDR3 region: CASTASGGVGEQFF. The CDR3 DNA follows: TGTGCCAGCACCGCTAGCGGGGGGGTCGGTGAGCAGTTCTTC.

This chain links TRBV9 with TRBJ2-3; D unclear. CDR1 and CDR2 (germline): SGDLS, YYNGEE. This CDR3 comprises 14 residues. Trimming cost V 0 bases and J 4 bases, with 9 bases left between them. The CDR3 spells CASSVGSAADTQYF. The CDR3 DNA sequence: TGTGCCAGCAGCGTAGGGAGCGCGGCAGATACGCAGTATTTT.

The gene calls are TRBV6-1 and TRBJ1-4; TRBD1 might be the D (5 bases). Deletions cut 6 bases from V and 5 bases from J, with 13 bases between. Germline CDR1 MNHNS, CDR2 SASEGT. CDR3 length equals 14 residues. CDR3: CASRAQGSNEKLFF. CDR3 in DNA: TGTGCCAGCAGGGCGCAGGGATCCAATGAAAAACTGTTTTTT.

To note about this clone: Other DNA sequences of this sample code for an identical CDR3. This chain links TRBV6-5 with TRBJ1-2; D remains unclear. Germline CDR1 is MNHEY and CDR2 is SVGAGI. Deletions cut 0 bases from V and 2 bases from J, with 4 bases between. The CDR3 runs 13 residues. The CDR3 loop is CASSYSSNYGYTF. DNA for the CDR3: TGTGCCAGCAGTTACTCGAGCAACTATGGCTACACCTTC.

About this clone: The junction and the germline gene differ at one end; a read error may be behind it. The rearrangement links TRBV9 to TRBJ1-2; D is perhaps TRBD1 (6 bases). This CDR3 region has 10 residues. CDR1 is SGDLS, CDR2 YYNGEE, per germline. This CDR3 is CASSARDTNF. Here the CDR3 DNA reads TGTGCCAGCAGCGCCCGGGACACAAACTTC. Full variable domain (outside the CDR3, taken from reference TRBV9 and TRBJ1-2): DSGVTQTPKHLITATGQRVTLRCSPRSGDLSVYWYQQSLDQGLQFLIQYYNGEERAKGNILERFSAQQFPDLHSELNLSSLELGDSALYFCASSARDTNFGSGTRLTVV.

The V call is TRBV7-9, the J call TRBJ2-7, with no clear D. Trimming took off 4 bases at V and 2 bases at J, with 6 bases between the two ends. The CDR3 contains 12 residues. Germline values: CDR1 SEHNR, CDR2 FQNEAQ (reference sequence). CDR3: CASSSNPYEQYF. CDR3 DNA sequence: TGTGCCAGCAGCTCTAACCCCTACGAGCAGTACTTC.

The chain carries TRBV2 and TRBJ1-4, with 7 bases matching TRBD1. The CDR3 has 15 residues. V lost 6 bases, J lost 4 bases, and 8 bases stayed unmatched. From germline, CDR1 is SNHLY and CDR2 FYNNEI. Here the CDR3 reads CASSRSGTVNEKLFF. The CDR3, as DNA: TGTGCCAGCAGCCGCTCCGGGACAGTTAATGAAAAACTGTTTTTT.

The chain links TRBV13 to TRBJ1-1, with D uncertain. From germline, CDR1 is PRHDT and CDR2 FYEKMQ (reference sequence). The CDR3 totals 11 residues. Trimming took 9 bases from V and 9 from J, leaving 14 bases between them. The chain's CDR3 is CASTAGVQAFF. The DNA for the CDR3 is TGTGCCAGTACCGCCGGGGTGCAAGCTTTCTTT.

In this sample, this clone turned up a few times. The chain uses TRBV11-2 and TRBJ1-2, with a possible D match to TRBD1 (5 bases). This CDR3 spans 14 amino acids. Germline V lookup: CDR1 SGHAT, CDR2 FQNNGV. The V end was cut by 7 bases, the J end by 1 base, with 13 bases between. CDR3 amino acids: CASTRTGVNYGYTF. In nucleotides, the CDR3 is TGTGCCAGCACCCGAACGGGGGTTAACTATGGCTACACCTTC.

The rearrangement uses TRBV2 and TRBJ1-2; 8 nucleotides line up with TRBD1. CDR1 is SNHLY, CDR2 FYNNEI, per germline. This CDR3 is 20 amino acids long. Trimming at V came to 1 base and at J to 3 bases, leaving 19 bases not matched to a gene. The CDR3: CASSEESLAGQGLLYYGYTF. In DNA, the CDR3 is TGTGCCAGCAGTGAAGAGTCGTTGGCAGGACAGGGCCTCCTATACTATGGCTACACCTTC.

J is TRBJ1-5 and V is TRBV7-8; D remains unclear. Germline CDR1 is SGHVS and CDR2 is FQNEAQ. CDR3 length equals 14 residues. V lost 4 bases and J 2 bases, leaving 9 bases between the germline ends. The CDR3 here is CASSSGVGNQPQHF. CDR3 DNA sequence: TGTGCCAGCAGCTCCGGAGTGGGCAATCAGCCCCAGCATTTT.

The chain links TRBV2 to TRBJ1-2; 8 positions agree with TRBD1. In germline, CDR1 is SNHLY, CDR2 FYNNEI. V shed 6 bases, J shed 8 bases, and the junction held 5 bases outside the gene matches. The CDR3 extends over 12 amino acids. In DNA, the CDR3 is TGTGCCAGCAGAGGACAGGGCTGGGGCTACACCTTC. Protein product: CASRGQGWGYTF.

The chain joins TRBV19 to TRBJ2-2; TRBD1 aligns across 8 bases. Germline V gives CDR1 LNHDA, CDR2 SQIVND (reference sequence). V was pared by 2 bases and J by 8 bases, with 4 bases of the junction left unmatched. The CDR3 is 14 residues long. CDR3 protein: CASSIQGARGELFF. The CDR3 coding sequence is TGTGCCAGTAGTATACAGGGGGCGCGTGGGGAGCTGTTTTTT.

The rearrangement links TRBV6-1 to TRBJ1-2; 8 bases match TRBD1. The CDR3 runs 13 residues. After removal of 4 bases from V and 8 bases from J, the junction contained 6 bases not matched to a gene. CDR1 and CDR2 (germline): MNHNS, SASEGT. The CDR3, as DNA: TGTGCCAGCAGTGCAGTAACAGGGGGAGGCTACACCTTC. Its translation: CASSAVTGGGYTF.